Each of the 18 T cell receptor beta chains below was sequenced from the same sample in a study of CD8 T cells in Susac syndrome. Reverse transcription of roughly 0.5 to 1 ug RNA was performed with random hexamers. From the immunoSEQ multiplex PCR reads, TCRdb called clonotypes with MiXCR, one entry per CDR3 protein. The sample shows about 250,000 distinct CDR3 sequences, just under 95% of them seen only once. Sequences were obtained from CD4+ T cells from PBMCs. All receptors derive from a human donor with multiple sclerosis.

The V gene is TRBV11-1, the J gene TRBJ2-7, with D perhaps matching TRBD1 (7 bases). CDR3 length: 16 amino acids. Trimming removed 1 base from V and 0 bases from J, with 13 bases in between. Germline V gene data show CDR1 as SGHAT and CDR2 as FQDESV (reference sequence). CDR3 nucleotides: TGTGCCAGCAGCTTAGGATCAGGGGGGAGCTCCTACGAGCAGTACGTC. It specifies CASSLGSGGSSYEQYV.

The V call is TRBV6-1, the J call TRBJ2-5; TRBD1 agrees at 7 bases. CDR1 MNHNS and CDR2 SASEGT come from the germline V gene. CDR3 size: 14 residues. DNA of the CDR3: TGTGCTCATGCGAGGGGGCTAGTTCGGGAGACCCAGTACTTC. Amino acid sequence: CAHARGLVRETQYF.

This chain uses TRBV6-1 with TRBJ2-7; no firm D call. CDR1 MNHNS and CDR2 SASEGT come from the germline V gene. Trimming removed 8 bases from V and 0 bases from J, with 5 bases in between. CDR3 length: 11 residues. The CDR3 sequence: CASDSSYEQYV. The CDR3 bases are TGTGCCAGCGATAGCTCCTACGAGCAGTACGTC.

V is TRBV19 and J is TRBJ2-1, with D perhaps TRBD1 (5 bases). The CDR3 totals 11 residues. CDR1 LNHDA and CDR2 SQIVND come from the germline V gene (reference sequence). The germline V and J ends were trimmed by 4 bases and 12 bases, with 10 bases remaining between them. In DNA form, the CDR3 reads TGTGCCAGTAGTAACTCAGGGTTGCAGTTCTTC. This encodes CASSNSGLQFF.

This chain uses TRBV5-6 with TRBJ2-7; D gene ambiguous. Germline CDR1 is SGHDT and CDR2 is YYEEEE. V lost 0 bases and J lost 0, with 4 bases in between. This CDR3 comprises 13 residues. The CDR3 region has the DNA TGTGCCAGCAGCTTGGAATACTCCTACGAGCAGTACTTC. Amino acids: CASSLEYSYEQYF.

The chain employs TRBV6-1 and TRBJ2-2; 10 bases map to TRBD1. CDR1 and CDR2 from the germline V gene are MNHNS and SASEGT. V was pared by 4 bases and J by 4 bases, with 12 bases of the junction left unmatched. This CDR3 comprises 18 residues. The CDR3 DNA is TGTGCCAGCAGTGCACCGGTGACAGGGGGCGCGGGCACCGGGGAGCTGTTTTTT. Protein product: CASSAPVTGGAGTGELFF.

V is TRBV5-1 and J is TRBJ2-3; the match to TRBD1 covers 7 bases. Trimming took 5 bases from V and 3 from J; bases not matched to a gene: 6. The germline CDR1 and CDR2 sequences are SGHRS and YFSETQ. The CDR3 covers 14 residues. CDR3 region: CASRFDRVTDTQYF. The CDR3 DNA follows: TGCGCCAGCAGATTTGACAGGGTAACAGATACGCAGTATTTT.

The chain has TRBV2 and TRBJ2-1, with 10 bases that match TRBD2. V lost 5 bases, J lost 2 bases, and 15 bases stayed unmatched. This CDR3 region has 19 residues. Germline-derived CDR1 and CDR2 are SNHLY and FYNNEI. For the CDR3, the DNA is TGTGCCAGCAGTAAATCTGGACTAGCGGTCCTGACAGCCTACAATGAGCAGTTCTTC. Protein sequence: CASSKSGLAVLTAYNEQFF.

For the CDR3, the DNA is TGTGCCAGCAGTTTACAGGGGACCTACGAGCAGTACTTC. Its protein is CASSLQGTYEQYF. This rearrangement joins TRBV27 to TRBJ2-7; D is possibly TRBD1 (6 bases). V shed 2 bases and J shed 2 bases, with 7 bases lying between them. CDR1 MNHEY and CDR2 SMNVEV come from the germline V gene (reference sequence). There are 13 residues in the CDR3.

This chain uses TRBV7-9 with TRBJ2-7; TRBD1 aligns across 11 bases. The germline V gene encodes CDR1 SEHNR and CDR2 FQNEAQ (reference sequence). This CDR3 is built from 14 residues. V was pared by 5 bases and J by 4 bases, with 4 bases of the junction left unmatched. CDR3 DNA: TGTGCCAGCAGCCGGACAGGGGGCGGGTACGAGCAGTACGTC. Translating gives CASSRTGGGYEQYV.

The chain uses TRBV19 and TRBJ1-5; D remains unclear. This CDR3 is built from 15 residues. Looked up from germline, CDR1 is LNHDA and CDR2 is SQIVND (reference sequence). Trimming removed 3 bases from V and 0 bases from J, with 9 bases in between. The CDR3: CASSITSVSNQPQHF. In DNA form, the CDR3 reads TGTGCCAGTAGTATCACGTCAGTTAGCAATCAGCCCCAGCATTTT.

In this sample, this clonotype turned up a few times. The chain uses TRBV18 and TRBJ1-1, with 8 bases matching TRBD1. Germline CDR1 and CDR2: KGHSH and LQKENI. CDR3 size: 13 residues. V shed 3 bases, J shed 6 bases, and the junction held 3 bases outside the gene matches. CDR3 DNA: TGTGCCAGCTCACCGAAACAGGGGGCTGAAGCTTTCTTT. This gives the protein CASSPKQGAEAFF.

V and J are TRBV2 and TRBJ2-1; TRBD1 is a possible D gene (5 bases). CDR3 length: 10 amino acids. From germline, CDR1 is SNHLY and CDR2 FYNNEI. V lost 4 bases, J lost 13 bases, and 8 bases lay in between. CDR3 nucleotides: TGTGCCAGCAGTGCAGGGCTCCAGTTCTTC. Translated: CASSAGLQFF. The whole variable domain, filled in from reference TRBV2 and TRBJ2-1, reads EPEVTQTPSHQVTQMGQEVILRCVPISNHLYFYWYRQILGQKVEFLVSFYNNEISEKSEIFDDQFSVERPDGSNFTLKIRSTKLEDSAMYFCASSAGLQFFGPGTRLTVL.

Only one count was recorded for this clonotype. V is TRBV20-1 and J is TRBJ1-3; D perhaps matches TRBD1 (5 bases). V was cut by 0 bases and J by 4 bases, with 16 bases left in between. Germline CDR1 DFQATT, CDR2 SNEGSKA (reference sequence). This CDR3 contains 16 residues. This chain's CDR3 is CSARDRRGFSGNTIYF. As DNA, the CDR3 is TGCAGTGCTAGAGATAGGAGGGGCTTTTCGGGAAACACCATATATTTT.

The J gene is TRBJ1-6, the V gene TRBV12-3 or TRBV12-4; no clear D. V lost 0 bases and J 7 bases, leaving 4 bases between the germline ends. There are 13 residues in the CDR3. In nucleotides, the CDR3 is TGTGCCAGCAGTTTAGCGCGAAATTCACCCCTCCACTTT. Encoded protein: CASSLARNSPLHF.

In nucleotides, the CDR3 is TGTGCCTGGAGTCCCCAGGGGGTAAACTATGGCTACACCTTC. Translation gives CAWSPQGVNYGYTF. The J gene is TRBJ1-2, the V gene TRBV30, with 7 bases aligning to TRBD1. The germline V gene encodes CDR1 GTSNPN and CDR2 SVGIG (reference sequence). The CDR3 contains 14 residues. V lost 2 bases to trimming and J lost 2 bases; unmatched junction nucleotides: 5.

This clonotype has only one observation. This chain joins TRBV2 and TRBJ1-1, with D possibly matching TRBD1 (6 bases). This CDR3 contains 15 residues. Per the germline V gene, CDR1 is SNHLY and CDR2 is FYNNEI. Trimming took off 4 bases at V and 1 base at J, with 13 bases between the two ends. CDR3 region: CASSAAGVTNTEAFF. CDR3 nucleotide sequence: TGTGCCAGCAGTGCAGCAGGGGTTACGAACACTGAAGCTTTCTTT.

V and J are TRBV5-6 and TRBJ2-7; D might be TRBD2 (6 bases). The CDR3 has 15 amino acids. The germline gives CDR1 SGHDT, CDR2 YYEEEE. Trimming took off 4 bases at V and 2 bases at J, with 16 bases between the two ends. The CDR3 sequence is CASSPPGGKAYEQYF. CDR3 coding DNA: TGTGCCAGCAGCCCTCCCGGGGGAAAGGCCTACGAGCAGTACTTC.